This T cell receptor beta chain was found in a study of beta chain features in type 1 diabetes. Study observations and caveats: Within the patient group, naive, central memory and Treg TCRB repertoires appeared more similar to each other than within healthy donors. A moderate, significant TCRB CDR3 shortening appeared in type 1 diabetes across four CD4+ subsets. PCR might show a preference for shorter templates, equally across patients and controls.

The authors reverse transcribed all of the isolated RNA, so sequencing captured expressed TCRB transcripts. Sequencing was performed with immunoSEQ multiplex PCR; in TCRdb, only in-frame clones are kept and a portion is missing. The table includes over 150,000 clones, about 9.3% detected once. As regards this clone: The antigen remains undetermined. This may stem from a read error, because a much larger clone lies one nucleotide away.

The TCR originated in a young man with type 1 diabetes. The sequenced sample consisted of central memory CD4+ T cells from blood.

The CDR3 region is CASSSTANTEAFF. CDR3 nucleotide sequence: TGCGCCAGCAGCTCGACAGCGAACACTGAAGCTTTCTTT. The chain is built from TRBV5-1 and TRBJ1-1; D might be TRBD1 (5 bases). The CDR3 is made up of 13 amino acids. Germline CDR1 reads SGHRS; CDR2 reads YFSETQ. V was trimmed by 3 bases and J by 1 base, leaving 7 bases between them.